The T cell receptor (beta chain) under discussion was sequenced for a study of OX40 agonist ivuxolimab in advanced cancers. Overall study context: Ivuxolimab, an agonist antibody against OX40 (CD134), was given to patients. Checkpoint inhibitors had been given previously to roughly 36% of patients. Findings and limits, study-wide: Among T cells, CD8+ cells averaged more expanded clones than CD4+ cells. Determination of antigen specificity was not performed for the expanded peripheral T cells.

The assay was immunoSEQ multiplex PCR, and TCRdb's table has in-frame clones only and misses some. This sample has roughly 50,000 clones; around nine tenths occur once, and the top ten carry around 10%. About this clone itself: As yet, its antigen is unknown.

Per germline, CDR1 SGDLS and CDR2 YYNGEE. The V gene lost 4 bases and the J gene lost 2 bases, with 15 bases spanning the gap. This CDR3 region has 15 residues. The chain recombines TRBV9 with TRBJ1-2, with no clear D. This specimen consisted of CD4+ or CD8+ T cells sorted from blood, obtained in a trial of the OX40 agonist ivuxolimab. This receptor was obtained from an adult with an advanced solid tumor such as melanoma, head and neck, liver or kidney cancer. The CDR3 DNA reads TGTGCCAGCAGCCCATCAAAGGACGGAAACTATGGCTACACCTTC. Its protein product is CASSPSKDGNYGYTF. The full variable domain, in which reference TRBV9 and TRBJ1-2 provide the parts outside the CDR3, is DSGVTQTPKHLITATGQRVTLRCSPRSGDLSVYWYQQSLDQGLQFLIQYYNGEERAKGNILERFSAQQFPDLHSELNLSSLELGDSALYFCASSPSKDGNYGYTFGSGTRLTVV.